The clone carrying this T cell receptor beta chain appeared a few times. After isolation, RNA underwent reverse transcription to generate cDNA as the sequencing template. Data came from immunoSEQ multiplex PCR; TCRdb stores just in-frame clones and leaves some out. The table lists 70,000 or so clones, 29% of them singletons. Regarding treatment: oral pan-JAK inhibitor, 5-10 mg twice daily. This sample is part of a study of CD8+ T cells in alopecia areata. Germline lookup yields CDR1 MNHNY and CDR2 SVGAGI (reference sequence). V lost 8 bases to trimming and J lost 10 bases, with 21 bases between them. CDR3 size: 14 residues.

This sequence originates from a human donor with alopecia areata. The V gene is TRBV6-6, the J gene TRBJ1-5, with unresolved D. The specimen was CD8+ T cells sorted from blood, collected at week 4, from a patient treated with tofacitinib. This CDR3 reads CASRRGPWLEPQHF. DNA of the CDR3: TGTGCCAGCCGACGAGGGCCATGGCTTGAACCCCAGCATTTT.